This entry lists 20 T cell receptor beta chains sequenced from one sample in a study of cytomegalovirus exposure and HLA in healthy donors. Both 60 Vbeta primers and 13 Jbeta primers went into the PCR. This table comes from immunoSEQ multiplex PCR, and its TCRdb copy is limited to in-frame clones, with some not included. The data show approximately 200,000 clones, approximately 84% seen once. The sequenced sample consisted of PBMCs. The receptors here all came from a boy aged 5 to 17 in good health and CMV-seronegative.

The chain carries TRBV30 and TRBJ2-2; 7 bases match TRBD2. This CDR3 has 16 amino acids. The germline gives CDR1 GTSNPN, CDR2 SVGIG (reference sequence). The V and J ends lost 8 bases and 7 bases, in that order; junction bases with no gene match: 19. The CDR3 is CAGTLGGRAQFGELFF. In DNA form, the CDR3 reads TGTGCCGGGACCTTAGGAGGGAGGGCCCAATTCGGGGAGCTGTTTTTT.

This clone was seen a handful of times. This chain joins TRBV19 and TRBJ2-7; the D gene is possibly TRBD1 (6 bases). Germline V gives CDR1 LNHDA, CDR2 SQIVND (reference sequence). V gave up 4 bases and J gave up 3 bases, with 16 bases separating them. This CDR3 contains 15 residues. This CDR3 reads CASSTPGTTYYEQYF. In nucleotides, the CDR3 is TGTGCCAGTAGTACCCCCGGGACAACGTACTACGAGCAGTACTTC.

The V call is TRBV7-2, the J call TRBJ1-4; 8 bases are a match to TRBD1. V dropped 2 bases and J dropped 10; count of bases not matched to a gene: 12. The CDR3 runs 16 residues. CDR1 and CDR2 from the germline V gene are SGHTA and FQGNSA. In DNA form, the CDR3 reads TGTGCCAGCAGCTTACGGGCAGGGGGCGATTGGGCAAAACTGTTTTTT. It translates to CASSLRAGGDWAKLFF.

This chain uses TRBV13 with TRBJ2-2; 9 nucleotides agree with TRBD2. The CDR3 totals 19 residues. Trimming cost V 0 bases and J 3 bases; bases outside gene matches: 11. In germline, CDR1 is PRHDT, CDR2 FYEKMQ (reference sequence). The CDR3 DNA is TGTGCCAGCAGCTTAGGAGAGTTCGCGGTAGCGGGAGACACCGGGGAGCTGTTTTTT. Protein product: CASSLGEFAVAGDTGELFF.

CDR3 sequence: CASSLDISRGGANVLTF. In DNA, the CDR3 is TGTGCCAGCAGCTTAGACATCTCCAGGGGTGGGGCCAACGTCCTGACTTTC. The rearrangement uses TRBV7-6 and TRBJ2-6; D may be TRBD1 (6 bases). Per germline, CDR1 SGHVS and CDR2 FNYEAQ. The CDR3 is made up of 17 amino acids. Trimming removed 1 base at V and 3 bases at J, with 13 bases between. Complete variable domain (other parts from reference TRBV7-6 and TRBJ2-6): GAGVSQSPRYKVTKRGQDVALRCDPISGHVSLYWYRQALGQGPEFLTYFNYEAQQDKSGLPNDRFSAERPEGSISTLTIQRTEQRDSAMYRCASSLDISRGGANVLTFGAGSRLTVL.

The chain has TRBV14 and TRBJ1-3; 7 nucleotides align to TRBD1. The CDR3 is made up of 15 amino acids. Germline V gene lookup returns CDR1 SGHDN and CDR2 FVKESK. The junction had 6 bases not matched to a gene; V was cut back by 3 bases and J by 4 bases. CDR3 sequence: CASSHHRGRGNTIYF. The CDR3 coding sequence is TGTGCCAGCAGCCACCACAGGGGACGGGGAAACACCATATATTTT.

V is TRBV6-5 and J is TRBJ2-6; the D is unclear. From germline, CDR1 is MNHEY and CDR2 SVGAGI. V was cut by 2 bases and J by 0 bases, with 2 bases left in between. This CDR3 has 14 residues. CDR3 protein: CASSYRSGANVLTF. The CDR3 DNA sequence: TGTGCCAGCAGTTACCGCTCTGGGGCCAACGTCCTGACTTTC.

CDR3 region: CASSFVWTGRSNQPQHF. As DNA, the CDR3 is TGTGCCAGCAGTTTTGTATGGACAGGGCGGAGCAATCAGCCCCAGCATTTT. V is TRBV27 and J is TRBJ1-5, with TRBD1 matching over 8 bases. V trimming: 3 bases; J trimming: 1 base; junction bases outside the gene matches: 8. The CDR3 totals 17 residues. In germline, CDR1 is MNHEY, CDR2 SMNVEV (reference sequence).

The genes are TRBV5-6 and TRBJ2-1, with 7 bases fitting TRBD2. The V gene's germline CDR1 is SGHDT and CDR2 YYEEEE. CDR3 size: 17 residues. The trim removed 2 bases at V and 1 base at J, leaving 9 bases unmatched. The CDR3: CASSFPTTSRSYNEQFF. Written as DNA, the CDR3 is TGTGCCAGCAGCTTCCCCACGACTAGCAGGTCCTACAATGAGCAGTTCTTC.

The V gene is TRBV25-1, the J gene TRBJ1-4; D remains ambiguous. V was shortened by 4 bases and J by 13 bases, with 13 bases between the two germline ends. The CDR3 is made up of 12 amino acids. The V gene's germline CDR1 is MGHDK and CDR2 SYGVNS. CDR3 amino acids: CASSGVGGRLFF. DNA for the CDR3: TGTGCCAGCAGTGGGGTCGGAGGGAGACTGTTTTTT.

The rearrangement uses TRBV7-2 and TRBJ2-4, with D tentatively TRBD1 (5 bases). Deletions cut 4 bases from V and 10 bases from J, with 8 bases between. CDR1 is SGHTA, CDR2 FQGNSA, per germline. This CDR3 is built from 11 residues. This chain's CDR3 is CASSSDSIQYF. The CDR3 DNA reads as TGTGCCAGCAGCTCCGACAGTATTCAGTACTTC.

J is TRBJ2-7 and V is TRBV10-3; 10 positions agree with TRBD1. The germline V gene has CDR1 ENHRY and CDR2 SYGVKD. The CDR3 has 14 residues. Trimming at V came to 3 bases and at J to 3 bases, leaving 2 bases not matched to a gene. CDR3 bases: TGTGCCATCAGTGATGGGACAGGGGTCTACGAGCAGTACTTC. Translated, it gives CAISDGTGVYEQYF.

This chain connects TRBV28 to TRBJ2-2; 9 nucleotides line up with TRBD1. J gave up 1 base and V 5 bases, and 5 bases lay outside the gene matches. Per the germline V gene, CDR1 is MDHEN and CDR2 is SYDVKM. CDR3 length: 16 residues. The CDR3: CASSNPGQGNTGELFF. CDR3 in DNA: TGTGCCAGCAGTAACCCGGGACAGGGGAACACCGGGGAGCTGTTTTTT.

The CDR3 sequence: CASSVLQTEQYF. The CDR3 bases are TGTGCCAGCAGTGTCTTACAGACCGAGCAGTACTTC. J is TRBJ2-7 and V is TRBV2; no clear D. Per the germline V gene, CDR1 is SNHLY and CDR2 is FYNNEI. There are 12 residues in the CDR3. Trimming took 4 bases from V and 6 from J, leaving 10 bases between them.

This rearrangement joins TRBV15 to TRBJ2-2, with D possibly TRBD1 on 5 matching bases. The CDR3 spans 12 residues. Germline V gives CDR1 LNHNV, CDR2 YYDKDF (reference sequence). With 11 bases removed from V and 3 bases from J, the gap between germline ends came to 10 bases. CDR3 loop: CAYRQYTGELFF. Here the CDR3 DNA reads TGTGCCTACCGACAGTACACCGGGGAGCTGTTTTTT.

The chain joins TRBV6-5 to TRBJ1-3; D not resolved. The V gene's germline CDR1 is MNHEY and CDR2 SVGAGI. Trimming left V 6 bases short and J 0 bases short, with 6 bases between. The CDR3 spans 13 residues. CDR3 loop: CASSKASGNTIYF. The CDR3 DNA sequence: TGTGCCAGCAGCAAAGCCTCTGGAAACACCATATATTTT.

V is TRBV14 and J is TRBJ2-7; 9 positions match TRBD2. The CDR3 contains 14 residues. The V segment lost 1 base and the J segment 7 bases; nucleotides outside the gene matches: 5. CDR1 and CDR2 from the germline V gene are SGHDN and FVKESK. The CDR3 DNA reads as TGTGCCAGCAGCCAAGGCGGGAGGGCTGAAGAGCAGTACTTC. This encodes CASSQGGRAEEQYF. Based on the CDR3 plus reference TRBV14 and TRBJ2-7, the full variable domain is EAGVTQFPSHSVIEKGQTVTLRCDPISGHDNLYWYRRVMGKEIKFLLHFVKESKQDESGMPNNRFLAERTGGTYSTLKVQPAELEDSGVYFCASSQGGRAEEQYFGPGTRLTVT.

The chain is built from TRBV4-1 and TRBJ2-2; 11 nucleotides line up with TRBD1. Germline V CDR1 and CDR2: MGHRA, YSYEKL. V shed 3 bases and J 3 bases; nucleotides not matched to a gene: 3. The CDR3 covers 16 residues. CDR3: CASSHPGQGDTGELFF. In DNA, the CDR3 is TGCGCCAGCAGCCATCCGGGACAGGGGGACACCGGGGAGCTGTTTTTT.

The V and J genes are TRBV30 and TRBJ1-6; 8 nucleotides align to TRBD1. Germline trimming cut 4 bases from V and 11 bases from J; bases unmatched to any gene: 13. This CDR3 has 15 amino acids. Germline V gene data show CDR1 as GTSNPN and CDR2 as SVGIG (reference sequence). As DNA, the CDR3 is TGTGCCTGGACGGCTTTGGCAGGGGGCGATACACCCCTCCACTTT. Protein sequence: CAWTALAGGDTPLHF.

This sequence joins TRBV5-1 and TRBJ2-3; no reliable D call. The CDR3 consists of 12 residues. Germline V gene sequence: CDR1 SGHRS, CDR2 YFSETQ. V lost 2 bases, J lost 6 bases, and 7 bases lay in between. The CDR3 sequence: CASSLTSDTQYF. The CDR3, as DNA: TGCGCCAGCAGCTTAACTTCGGATACGCAGTATTTT. The variable domain in full, with the rest retrieved from reference TRBV5-1 and TRBJ2-3, is KAGVTQTPRYLIKTRGQQVTLSCSPISGHRSVSWYQQTPGQGLQFLFEYFSETQRNKGNFPGRFSGRQFSNSRSEMNVSTLELGDSALYLCASSLTSDTQYFGPGTRLTVL.